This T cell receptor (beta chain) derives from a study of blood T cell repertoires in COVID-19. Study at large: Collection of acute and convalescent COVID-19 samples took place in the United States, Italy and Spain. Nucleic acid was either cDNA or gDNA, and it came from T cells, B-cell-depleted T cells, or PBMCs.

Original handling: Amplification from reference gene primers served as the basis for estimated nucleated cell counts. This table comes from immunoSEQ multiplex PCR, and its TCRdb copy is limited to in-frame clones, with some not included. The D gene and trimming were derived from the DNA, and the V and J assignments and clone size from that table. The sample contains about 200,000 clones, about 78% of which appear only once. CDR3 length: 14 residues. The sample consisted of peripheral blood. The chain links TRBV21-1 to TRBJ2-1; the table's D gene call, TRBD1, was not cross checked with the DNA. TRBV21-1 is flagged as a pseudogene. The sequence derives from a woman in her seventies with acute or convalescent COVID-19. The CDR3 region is CASSKRSRGNEQFF. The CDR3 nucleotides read TGTGCCAGCAGCAAAAGGTCCAGGGGGAATGAGCAGTTCTTC.